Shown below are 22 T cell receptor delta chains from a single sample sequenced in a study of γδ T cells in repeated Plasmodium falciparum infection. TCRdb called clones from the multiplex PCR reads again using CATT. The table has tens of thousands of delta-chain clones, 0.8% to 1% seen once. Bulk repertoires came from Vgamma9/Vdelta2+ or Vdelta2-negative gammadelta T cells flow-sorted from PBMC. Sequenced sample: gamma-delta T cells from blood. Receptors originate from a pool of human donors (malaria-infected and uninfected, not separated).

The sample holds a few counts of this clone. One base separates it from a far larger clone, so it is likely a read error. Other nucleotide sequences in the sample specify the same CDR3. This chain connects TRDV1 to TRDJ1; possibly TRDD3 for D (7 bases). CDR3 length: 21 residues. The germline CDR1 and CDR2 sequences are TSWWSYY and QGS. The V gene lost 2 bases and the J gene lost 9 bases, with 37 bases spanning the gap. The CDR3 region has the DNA TGTGCTCTTGGGGAATTAGCCCCTCGGCCTTCCGTCTGGGGGTCCCTGTTCCAACTCATCTTT. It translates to CALGELAPRPSVWGSLFQLIF.

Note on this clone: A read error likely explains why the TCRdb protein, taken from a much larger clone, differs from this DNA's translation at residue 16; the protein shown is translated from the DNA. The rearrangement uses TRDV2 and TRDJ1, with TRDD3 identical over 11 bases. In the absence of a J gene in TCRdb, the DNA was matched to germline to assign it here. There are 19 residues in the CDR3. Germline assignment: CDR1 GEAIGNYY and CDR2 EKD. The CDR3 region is CACDTVVMGDTRLADELIF. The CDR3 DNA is TGTGCCTGTGACACCGTGGTTATGGGGGATACGCGCCTGGCCGATGAACTCATCTTT.

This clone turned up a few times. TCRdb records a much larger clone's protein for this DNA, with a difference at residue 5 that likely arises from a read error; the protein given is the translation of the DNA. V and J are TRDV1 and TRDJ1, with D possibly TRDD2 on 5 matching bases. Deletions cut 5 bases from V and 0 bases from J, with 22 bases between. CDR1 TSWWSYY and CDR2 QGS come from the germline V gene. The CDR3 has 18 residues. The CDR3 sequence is CALGCLLRPHRYTDKLIF. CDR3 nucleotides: TGTGCTCTTGGGTGCCTCCTAAGGCCGCATAGGTACACCGATAAACTCATCTTT.

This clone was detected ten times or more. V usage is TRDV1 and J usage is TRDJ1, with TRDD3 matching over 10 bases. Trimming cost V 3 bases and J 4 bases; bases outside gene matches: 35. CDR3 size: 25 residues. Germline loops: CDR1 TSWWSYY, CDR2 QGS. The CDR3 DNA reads TGTGCTCTTGGGGAGTTTCTAATCCTACGTACCTCACCAGTACTGGGGGATGGGAAGAACGATAAACTCATCTTT. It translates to CALGEFLILRTSPVLGDGKNDKLIF.

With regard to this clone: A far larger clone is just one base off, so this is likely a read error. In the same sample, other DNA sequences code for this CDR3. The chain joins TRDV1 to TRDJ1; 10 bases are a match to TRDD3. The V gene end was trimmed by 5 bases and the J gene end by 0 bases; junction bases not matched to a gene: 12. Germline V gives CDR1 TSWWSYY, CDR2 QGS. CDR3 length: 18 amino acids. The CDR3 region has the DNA TGTGCTCTTGGGACCCATCTGGGGGATAAGTATAACACCGATAAACTCATCTTT. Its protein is CALGTHLGDKYNTDKLIF.

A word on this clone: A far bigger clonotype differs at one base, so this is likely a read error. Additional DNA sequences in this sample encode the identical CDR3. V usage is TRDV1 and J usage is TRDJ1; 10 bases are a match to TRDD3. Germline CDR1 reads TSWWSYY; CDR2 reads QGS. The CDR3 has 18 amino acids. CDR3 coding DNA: TGTGCTCTCGGGGAACGCGCCCCAGAGGGGGATACGGGCGATAAACTCATCTTT. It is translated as CALGERAPEGDTGDKLIF.

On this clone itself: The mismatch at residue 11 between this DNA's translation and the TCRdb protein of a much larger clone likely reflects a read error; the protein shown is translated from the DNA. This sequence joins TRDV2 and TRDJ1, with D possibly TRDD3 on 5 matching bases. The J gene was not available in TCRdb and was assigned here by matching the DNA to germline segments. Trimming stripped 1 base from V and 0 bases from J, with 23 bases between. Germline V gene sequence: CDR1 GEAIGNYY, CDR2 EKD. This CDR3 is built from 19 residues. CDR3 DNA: TGTGCCTGTGACACACGGGAAGTAAGTACTAGGGGGTACACCGATAAACTCATCTTT. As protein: CACDTREVSTRGYTDKLIF.

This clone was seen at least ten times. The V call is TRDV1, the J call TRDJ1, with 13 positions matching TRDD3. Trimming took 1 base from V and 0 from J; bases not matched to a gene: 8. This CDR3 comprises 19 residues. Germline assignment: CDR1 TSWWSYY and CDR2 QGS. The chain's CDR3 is CALGEPRTGGYGYTDKLIF. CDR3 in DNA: TGTGCTCTTGGGGAACCCCGTACTGGGGGATACGGGTACACCGATAAACTCATCTTT.

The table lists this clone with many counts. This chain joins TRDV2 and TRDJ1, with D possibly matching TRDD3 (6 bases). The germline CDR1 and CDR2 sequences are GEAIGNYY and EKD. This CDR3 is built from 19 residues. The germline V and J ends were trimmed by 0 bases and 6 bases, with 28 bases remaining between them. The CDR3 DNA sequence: TGTGCCTGTGACACCGTGACCCGCGCAGGGGATTTCCCCCTCTATAAACTCATCTTT. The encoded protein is CACDTVTRAGDFPLYKLIF.

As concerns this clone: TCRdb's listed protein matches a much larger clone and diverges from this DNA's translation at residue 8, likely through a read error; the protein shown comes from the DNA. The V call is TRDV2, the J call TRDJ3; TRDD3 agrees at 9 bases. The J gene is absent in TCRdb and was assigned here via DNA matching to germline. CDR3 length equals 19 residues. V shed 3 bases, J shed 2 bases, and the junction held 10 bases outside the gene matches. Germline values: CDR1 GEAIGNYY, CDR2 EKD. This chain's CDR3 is CACDPGGCQGAWDTRQMFF. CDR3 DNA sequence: TGTGCCTGTGACCCTGGGGGATGTCAGGGTGCCTGGGACACCCGACAGATGTTTTTC.

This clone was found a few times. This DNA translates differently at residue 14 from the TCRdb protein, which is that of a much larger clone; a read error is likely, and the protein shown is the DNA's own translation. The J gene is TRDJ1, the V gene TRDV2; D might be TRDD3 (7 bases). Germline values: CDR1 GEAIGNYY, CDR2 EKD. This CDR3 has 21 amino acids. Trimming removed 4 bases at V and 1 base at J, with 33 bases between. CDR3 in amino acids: CACDSLPRTNWGFRPTDKLIF. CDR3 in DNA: TGTGCCTGTGATAGCCTTCCGCGGACCAACTGGGGTTTTCGCCCCACCGATAAACTCATCTTT.

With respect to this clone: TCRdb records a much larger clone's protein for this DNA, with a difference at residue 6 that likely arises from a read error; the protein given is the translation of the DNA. CDR3 sequence reads: CACDTAPTGGYANELDKLIF. The CDR3 DNA reads as TGTGCCTGTGACACCGCTCCTACTGGGGGATACGCTAACGAACTGGATAAACTCATCTTT. The rearrangement uses TRDV2 and TRDJ1, with 13 nucleotides matching TRDD3. The J gene comes from matching the DNA to germline here; TCRdb lacks it. The trim removed 0 bases at V and 5 bases at J, leaving 17 bases unmatched. CDR3 length: 20 residues. The germline V gene has CDR1 GEAIGNYY and CDR2 EKD.

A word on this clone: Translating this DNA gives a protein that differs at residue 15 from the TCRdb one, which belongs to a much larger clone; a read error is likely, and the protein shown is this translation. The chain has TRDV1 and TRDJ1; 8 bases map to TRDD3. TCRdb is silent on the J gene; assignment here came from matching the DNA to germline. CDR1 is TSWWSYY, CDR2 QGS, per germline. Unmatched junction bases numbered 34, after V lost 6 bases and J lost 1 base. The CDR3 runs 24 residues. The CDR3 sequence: CALGPSPPLDTLLGASGVTDKLIF. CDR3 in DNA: TGTGCTCTTGGTCCCTCCCCCCCACTCGACACCTTACTGGGGGCCTCGGGTGTCACCGATAAACTCATCTTT.

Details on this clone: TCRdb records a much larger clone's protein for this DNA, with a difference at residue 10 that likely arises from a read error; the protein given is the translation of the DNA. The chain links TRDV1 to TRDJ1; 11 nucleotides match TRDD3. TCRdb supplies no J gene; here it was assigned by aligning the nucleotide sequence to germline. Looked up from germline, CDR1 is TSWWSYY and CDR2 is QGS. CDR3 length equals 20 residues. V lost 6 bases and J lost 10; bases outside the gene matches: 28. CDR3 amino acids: CALGGPGPKAGGYKNSGLIF. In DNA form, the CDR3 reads TGTGCTCTTGGAGGGCCAGGACCTAAAGCTGGGGGATACAAAAATTCGGGACTCATCTTT.

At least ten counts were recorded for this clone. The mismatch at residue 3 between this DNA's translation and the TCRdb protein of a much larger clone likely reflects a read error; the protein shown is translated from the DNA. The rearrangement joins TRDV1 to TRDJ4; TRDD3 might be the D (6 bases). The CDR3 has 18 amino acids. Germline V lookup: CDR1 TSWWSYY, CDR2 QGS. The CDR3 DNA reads TGTGCTCCTGGGGAACTGGCCCAATTACGGGGGAGGACCAGACCCCTGATCTTT. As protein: CAPGELAQLRGRTRPLIF.

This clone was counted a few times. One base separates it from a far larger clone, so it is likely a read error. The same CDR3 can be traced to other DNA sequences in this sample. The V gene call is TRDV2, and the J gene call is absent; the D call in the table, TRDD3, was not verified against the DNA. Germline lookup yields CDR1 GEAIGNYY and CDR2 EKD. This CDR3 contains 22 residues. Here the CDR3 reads CACDTIEAGGYRPRSPSDKLIF. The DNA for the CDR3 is TGTGCCTGTGACACCATCGAGGCTGGGGGATACCGCCCTAGGTCCCCTTCCGATAAGCTCATCTTT.

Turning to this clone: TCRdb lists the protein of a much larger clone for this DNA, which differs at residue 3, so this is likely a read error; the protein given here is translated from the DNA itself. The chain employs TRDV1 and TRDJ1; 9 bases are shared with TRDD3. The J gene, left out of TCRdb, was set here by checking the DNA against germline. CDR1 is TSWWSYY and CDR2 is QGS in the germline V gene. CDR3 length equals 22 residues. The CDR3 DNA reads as TGTGCTCCTGGGGACTATCTTCCCATCGGTATTCACTGGGGGACACACACCGATAAACTCATCTTT. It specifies CAPGDYLPIGIHWGTHTDKLIF.

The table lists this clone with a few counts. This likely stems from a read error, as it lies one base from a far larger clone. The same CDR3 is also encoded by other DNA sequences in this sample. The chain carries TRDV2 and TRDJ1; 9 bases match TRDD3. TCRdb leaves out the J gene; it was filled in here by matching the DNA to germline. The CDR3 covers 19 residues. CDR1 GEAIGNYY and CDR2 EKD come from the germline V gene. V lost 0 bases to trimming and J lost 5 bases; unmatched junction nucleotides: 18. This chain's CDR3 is CACDTRNFLGDTRWDKLIF. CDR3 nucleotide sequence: TGTGCCTGTGACACCCGGAACTTCCTCGGGGATACGCGCTGGGATAAACTCATCTTT.

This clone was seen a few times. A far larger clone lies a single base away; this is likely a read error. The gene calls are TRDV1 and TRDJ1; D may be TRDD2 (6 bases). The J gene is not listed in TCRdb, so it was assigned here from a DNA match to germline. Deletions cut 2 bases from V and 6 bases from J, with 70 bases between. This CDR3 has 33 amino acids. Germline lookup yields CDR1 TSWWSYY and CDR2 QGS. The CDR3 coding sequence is TGTGCTCTTGGGGAAGATACTATCGAAAACAACTCCCTACCCGTTTACTCCTACGAATCCCAAGCCGTGAAAGGGTTCCCAAGCAATAAACTCATCTTT. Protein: CALGEDTIENNSLPVYSYESQAVKGFPSNKLIF.

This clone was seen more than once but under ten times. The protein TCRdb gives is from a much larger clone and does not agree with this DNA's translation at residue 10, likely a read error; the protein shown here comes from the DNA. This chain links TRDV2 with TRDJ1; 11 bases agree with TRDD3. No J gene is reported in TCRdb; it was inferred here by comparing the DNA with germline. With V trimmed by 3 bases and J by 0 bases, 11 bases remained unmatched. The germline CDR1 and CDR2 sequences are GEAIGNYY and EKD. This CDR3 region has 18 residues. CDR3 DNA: TGTGCCTGTGACCCATTACTGGGGGATATCCCGTACACCGATAAACTCATCTTT. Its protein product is CACDPLLGDIPYTDKLIF.

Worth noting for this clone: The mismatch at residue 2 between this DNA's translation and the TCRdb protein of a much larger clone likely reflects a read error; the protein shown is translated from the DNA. The chain's CDR3 is CSLTGVPDGADKLIF. CDR3 coding DNA: TGTTCCTTAACTGGGGTTCCGGACGGCGCCGATAAACTCATCTTT. The chain is built from TRDV3 and TRDJ1, with 7 bases lining up with TRDD3. This CDR3 has 15 amino acids. Germline V gene sequence: CDR1 TVYSNPD, CDR2 GDNSRS (reference sequence).

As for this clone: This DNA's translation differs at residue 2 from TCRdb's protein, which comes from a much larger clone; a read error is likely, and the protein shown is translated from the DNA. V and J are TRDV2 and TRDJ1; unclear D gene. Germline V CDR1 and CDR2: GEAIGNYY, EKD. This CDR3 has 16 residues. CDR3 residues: CSCDTIQGLGTDKLIF. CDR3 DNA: TGTTCCTGTGACACCATTCAAGGTCTAGGGACCGATAAACTCATCTTT.